These 11 T cell receptor beta chains originate from one sample sequenced in a study of blood T cell repertoires in COVID-19. Sequencing used immunoSEQ multiplex PCR; TCRdb keeps in-frame clones, though not all of them. The sample contains about 80,000 clones, 75% to 85% of which appear only once. Source material: peripheral blood. The receptors derive from a man aged 50 to 59 with COVID-19, enrolled during active disease.

The table lists this clone with a count of one. The rearrangement links TRBV19 to TRBJ2-1; TRBD1 matches at 9 bases. The CDR3 is made up of 15 amino acids. Germline CDR1 LNHDA, CDR2 SQIVND (reference sequence). V trimming: 9 bases; J trimming: 4 bases; junction bases outside the gene matches: 10. The CDR3, as DNA: TGTGCCAGCTCTCCCCCGGGACAGGGATACAATGAGCAGTTCTTC. Protein sequence: CASSPPGQGYNEQFF.

The V call is TRBV6-5, the J call TRBJ2-7; 14 nucleotides agree with TRBD2. Germline V CDR1 and CDR2: MNHEY, SVGAGI. The CDR3 has 16 residues. The ends lost 0 bases at V and 3 bases at J; junction bases unmatched: 1. This chain's CDR3 is CASSYSGLAGGYEQYF. CDR3 DNA sequence: TGTGCCAGCAGTTACTCAGGACTAGCGGGAGGCTACGAGCAGTACTTC.

The V and J genes are TRBV6-5 and TRBJ2-1; a possible D gene is TRBD1 (6 bases). The CDR3 is 14 amino acids. Between the trimmed V and J ends, which lost 5 bases and 11 bases, there was a span of 19 bases. CDR1 MNHEY and CDR2 SVGAGI come from the germline V gene. CDR3 residues: CASSQGLFLHKQFF. CDR3 coding DNA: TGTGCCAGCAGTCAGGGGTTGTTTTTGCACAAGCAGTTCTTC.

The chain combines TRBV4-1 with TRBJ2-7; D ambiguous. Trimming pared 0 bases from V and 3 bases from J, leaving 9 bases between. Per germline, CDR1 MGHRA and CDR2 YSYEKL. The CDR3 is 14 residues long. Here the CDR3 DNA reads TGCGCCAGCAGCCAAGAACCAGTAAACTACGAGCAGTACTTC. It specifies CASSQEPVNYEQYF.

V is TRBV4-2 and J is TRBJ2-3, with 9 bases identical to TRBD2. Trimming at V came to 0 bases and at J to 3 bases, leaving 1 base not matched to a gene. The CDR3 loop spans 15 amino acids. The germline V gene encodes CDR1 LGHNA and CDR2 YNFKEQ. The CDR3: CASSQDGLATDTQYF. In nucleotides, the CDR3 is TGTGCCAGCAGCCAAGATGGACTAGCGACAGATACGCAGTATTTT.

The J gene is TRBJ2-1, the V gene TRBV24-1, with a weak D call TRBD1 (5 bases). CDR1 is KGHDR and CDR2 is SFDVKD in the germline V gene. The V end was cut by 5 bases, the J end by 7 bases, with 8 bases between. The CDR3 consists of 12 residues. The CDR3 is CATSVDKNEQFF. Written as DNA, the CDR3 is TGTGCCACCAGTGTGGACAAAAATGAGCAGTTCTTC.

This chain links TRBV10-3 with TRBJ2-1; D gene uncertain. V was cut by 6 bases and J by 8 bases, with 8 bases left in between. The germline V gene has CDR1 ENHRY and CDR2 SYGVKD. The length of the CDR3 is 11 residues. The CDR3 reads CAIRESHEQFF. CDR3 coding DNA: TGTGCCATCAGGGAGAGCCATGAGCAGTTCTTC.

This chain links TRBV2 with TRBJ2-5, with D possibly matching TRBD1 (5 bases). The CDR3 sequence is 11 residues long. CDR1 is SNHLY and CDR2 is FYNNEI in the germline V gene. Deletions cut 7 bases from V and 4 bases from J, with 7 bases between. This CDR3 reads CASTTGETQYF. The CDR3 nucleotides read TGTGCCAGCACAACAGGAGAGACCCAGTACTTC.

This clone was found once. V usage is TRBV30 and J usage is TRBJ1-1, with D possibly TRBD1 on 6 matching bases. There are 14 residues in the CDR3. The ends were cut back, 5 bases at V and 6 bases at J, with 19 bases in the middle. CDR1 is GTSNPN and CDR2 is SVGIG in the germline V gene (reference sequence). DNA of the CDR3: TGTGCCTGGCAAATGTTGGGGGCGAGCGCTGAAGCTTTCTTT. Its translation is CAWQMLGASAEAFF. The complete variable domain, with remaining parts taken from reference TRBV30 and TRBJ1-1, reads SQTIHQWPATLVQPVGSPLSLECTVEGTSNPNLYWYRQAAGRGLQLLFYSVGIGQISSEVPQNLSASRPQDRQFILSSKKLLLSDSGFYLCAWQMLGASAEAFFGQGTRLTVV.

This chain connects TRBV24-1 to TRBJ2-1; tentative D call: TRBD2 (6 bases). The CDR3 length is 11 residues. V shed 5 bases and J shed 14 bases, with 12 bases lying between them. CDR1 KGHDR and CDR2 SFDVKD come from the germline V gene. CDR3 nucleotides: TGTGCCACCAGTGGAGGGCGCGGGGAGTTCTTC. Amino acids: CATSGGRGEFF.

This chain links TRBV19 with TRBJ1-2; D is unclear. Germline V CDR1 and CDR2: LNHDA, SQIVND (reference sequence). There are 15 residues in the CDR3. V lost 5 bases to trimming and J lost 4 bases, with 17 bases between them. The CDR3 protein is CASSAPGIMVYGYTF. Written as DNA, the CDR3 is TGTGCCAGTAGTGCCCCCGGGATCATGGTCTATGGCTACACCTTC.